A selection of T cell receptor beta chains follows, all from one sample in a study of tumor and adjacent non-tumor tissue in lung cancer. TCRdb reanalysed the multiplex PCR reads using MiXCR and keeps one entry per CDR3 protein. Among under 250,000 distinct CDR3 sequences listed, 71% were seen once. The sequenced sample consisted of lung tumor tissue. These receptors came from a man in his 60s with non-small cell lung cancer. Each CDR3 is given with its conserved first and last residue. A D gene is named only where the DNA matches it firmly. The listing skips clone size in some rows; elsewhere it reads once, few, many or a size class.

D gene: TRBD2; V gene: TRBV24-1; J gene: TRBJ2-1; clone size: -; CDR3 protein: CAIRELAGDCYNEQFF; CDR3 DNA: TGTGCCATCAGAGAGTTAGCGGGAGATTGTTACAATGAGCAGTTCTTC
D gene: -; V gene: TRBV5-1; J gene: TRBJ1-1; clone size: many; CDR3 protein: CASSSDPGAQNTEAFF; CDR3 DNA: TGCGCCAGCAGCTCGGACCCGGGGGCGCAGAACACTGAAGCTTTCTTT
D gene: -; V gene: TRBV12-3/TRBV12-4; J gene: TRBJ1-5; clone size: -; CDR3 protein: CARSFGLGFNQPQHF; CDR3 DNA: TGTGCCAGAAGTTTCGGTTTAGGTTTCAATCAGCCCCAGCATTTT
D gene: -; V gene: TRBV5-8; J gene: TRBJ2-3; clone size: -; CDR3 protein: CASSLSTDTGTQYF; CDR3 DNA: TGTGCCAGCAGCTTGAGTACAGACACAGGTACGCAGTATTTT
D gene: -; V gene: TRBV11-3; J gene: TRBJ1-1; clone size: many; CDR3 protein: CASSPLAWGWAFF; CDR3 DNA: TGTGCCAGCAGCCCCCTGGCGTGGGGTTGGGCTTTCTTT
D gene: -; V gene: TRBV11-3; J gene: TRBJ2-3; clone size: many; CDR3 protein: CASENLRTDTQYF; CDR3 DNA: TGTGCCAGCGAGAACTTACGCACAGATACGCAGTATTTT
D gene: TRBD1; V gene: TRBV11-2; J gene: TRBJ1-4; clone size: -; CDR3 protein: CASNDPTGATNEKLFF; CDR3 DNA: TGTGCCAGCAACGACCCGACAGGGGCAACTAATGAAAAACTGTTTTTT
D gene: TRBD1; V gene: TRBV13; J gene: TRBJ1-6; clone size: many; CDR3 protein: CASSLDRGASPLHF; CDR3 DNA: TGTGCCAGCAGCTTGGACAGGGGGGCTTCACCCCTCCACTTT
D gene: -; V gene: TRBV6-5; J gene: TRBJ1-2; clone size: many; CDR3 protein: CASSRIEGSGYTF; CDR3 DNA: TGTGCCAGCAGCCGGATAGAGGGTAGCGGCTACACCTTC
D gene: TRBD2; V gene: TRBV7-9; J gene: TRBJ2-5; clone size: -; CDR3 protein: CASSVGLVGGAETQYF; CDR3 DNA: TGTGCCAGCAGCGTGGGACTAGTGGGGGGTGCAGAGACCCAGTACTTC
D gene: -; V gene: TRBV5-4; J gene: TRBJ1-1; clone size: -; CDR3 protein: CASSYHRDRREAFF; CDR3 DNA: TGTGCCAGCAGCTACCACAGGGACCGAAGGGAAGCTTTCTTT
D gene: TRBD2; V gene: TRBV11-2; J gene: TRBJ2-6; clone size: -; CDR3 protein: CACSPTSGGATGANVLTF; CDR3 DNA: TGTGCCTGCAGTCCAACCAGCGGGGGAGCCACTGGGGCTAACGTCCTGACTTTC
D gene: -; V gene: TRBV4-2; J gene: TRBJ2-3; clone size: many; CDR3 protein: CASSQDTGPGTDTQYF; CDR3 DNA: TGTGCCAGCAGCCAAGATACGGGACCTGGGACAGATACGCAGTATTTT
D gene: -; V gene: TRBV6-1; J gene: TRBJ2-3; clone size: -; CDR3 protein: CASILWGGFTDTRYF; CDR3 DNA: TGTGCCAGCATCCTATGGGGCGGATTCACAGATACGCGGTATTTT
D gene: -; V gene: TRBV11-2; J gene: TRBJ2-1; clone size: -; CDR3 protein: CASSPACYNEQFF; CDR3 DNA: TGTGCCAGCAGCCCAGCATGTTACAATGAGCAGTTCTTC
D gene: -; V gene: TRBV20-1; J gene: TRBJ2-1; clone size: -; CDR3 protein: CNAIIAEGLYNEQFF; CDR3 DNA: TGCAATGCTATAATAGCGGAAGGGCTTTACAATGAGCAGTTCTTC
D gene: -; V gene: TRBV20-1; J gene: TRBJ1-1; clone size: few; CDR3 protein: CSAREPGATKAFF; CDR3 DNA: TGCAGTGCTAGAGAACCGGGTGCCACTAAAGCTTTCTTT
D gene: -; V gene: TRBV6-5; J gene: TRBJ2-7; clone size: -; CDR3 protein: CASSQLGTINYEQYF; CDR3 DNA: TGTGCCAGCAGCCAACTCGGGACAATCAATTACGAGCAGTACTTT
D gene: -; V gene: TRBV7-3; J gene: TRBJ1-1; clone size: -; CDR3 protein: CASSPLGGTGCTEAFF; CDR3 DNA: TGTGCCAGCAGCCCCCTAGGGGGAACAGGGTGCACTGAGGCTTTCTTT
D gene: -; V gene: TRBV11-2; J gene: TRBJ2-6; clone size: -; CDR3 protein: CASNPTSRGATGANVLTF; CDR3 DNA: TGTGCCAGCAATCCAACTAGCCGGGGAGCAACTGGGGCCAACGTCCTGACTTTC
D gene: TRBD1; V gene: TRBV18; J gene: TRBJ2-7; clone size: -; CDR3 protein: CARSLDRGISCEQYF; CDR3 DNA: TGTGCCAGATCACTCGACAGGGGAATCTCCTGTGAGCAGTACTTC
D gene: -; V gene: TRBV11-2; J gene: TRBJ2-1; clone size: -; CDR3 protein: CASNLNPTSGAEQFF; CDR3 DNA: TGTGCCAGCAACTTAAATCCCACGTCGGGCGCTGAGCAGTTCTTC
D gene: TRBD1; V gene: TRBV11-2; J gene: TRBJ1-3; clone size: -; CDR3 protein: CASSLERGGTAGTRYF; CDR3 DNA: TGTGCCAGCAGCTTAGAAAGAGGGGGGACAGCCGGCACCAGATATTTT
D gene: -; V gene: TRBV4-1; J gene: TRBJ2-5; clone size: -; CDR3 protein: CASSQEGSRKTQYF; CDR3 DNA: TGCGCCAGTAGCCAAGAGGGGTCTAGGAAGACCCAGTACTTC
D gene: -; V gene: TRBV11-2; J gene: TRBJ2-2; clone size: few; CDR3 protein: CASSPQNGELYF; CDR3 DNA: TGTGCCAGCAGTCCTCAGAACGGGGAGCTGTATTTT
D gene: -; V gene: TRBV1; J gene: TRBJ2-1; clone size: -; CDR3 protein: CTSSQDGASSSYNEQFF; CDR3 DNA: TGCACCAGCAGCCAAGATGGGGCTAGTTCCTCCTACAATGAGCAGTTCTTC
D gene: TRBD1; V gene: TRBV11-2; J gene: TRBJ2-6; clone size: -; CDR3 protein: CAFSLVPKDRPSEANVLTF; CDR3 DNA: TGTGCCTTCAGCTTAGTTCCAAAGGACAGGCCCTCTGAGGCCAACGTCCTGACTTTC
D gene: TRBD1; V gene: TRBV5-1; J gene: TRBJ2-7; clone size: -; CDR3 protein: CASTRQGGEQYF; CDR3 DNA: TGCGCCAGCACCCGACAGGGGGGCGAGCAGTATTTC
D gene: TRBD2; V gene: TRBV20-1; J gene: TRBJ2-1; clone size: -; CDR3 protein: CSARGDRGLAVYNEQLF; CDR3 DNA: TGCAGTGCTAGAGGCGATAGGGGACTAGCGGTATACAATGAGCAGCTCTTC
D gene: -; V gene: TRBV6-5; J gene: TRBJ2-3; clone size: -; CDR3 protein: CASSDGILLTDMQYF; CDR3 DNA: TGTGCCAGCAGCGACGGGATACTTCTCACAGATATGCAGTATTTT
D gene: -; V gene: TRBV11-2; J gene: TRBJ2-3; clone size: -; CDR3 protein: CASSSVGGFNTDMQYF; CDR3 DNA: TGTGCCAGCAGCTCAGTCGGGGGATTTAACACAGATATGCAGTACTTT
D gene: TRBD2; V gene: TRBV6-5; J gene: TRBJ2-1; clone size: -; CDR3 protein: CASSHGTGGRHYDNEQFF; CDR3 DNA: TGTGCCAGCAGTCACGGGACTGGCGGGAGACACTACGACAATGAGCAGTTCTTC
D gene: -; V gene: TRBV20-1; J gene: TRBJ2-3; clone size: many; CDR3 protein: CSAPTAGAMHRTDTQYF; CDR3 DNA: TGCAGTGCTCCCACGGCGGGGGCCATGCACCGCACAGATACGCAGTATTTT
D gene: TRBD1; V gene: TRBV11-3; J gene: TRBJ1-2; clone size: -; CDR3 protein: CTSSSFTRTGDNYGYTF; CDR3 DNA: TGTACCAGCAGCTCTTTTACTAGGACAGGGGACAACTATGGTTACACCTTC
D gene: -; V gene: TRBV6-5; J gene: TRBJ1-2; clone size: many; CDR3 protein: CASSYGRSGGYTF; CDR3 DNA: TGTGCCAGCAGTTATGGCAGATCGGGAGGCTACACCTTC
D gene: TRBD2; V gene: TRBV12-3/TRBV12-4; J gene: TRBJ2-5; clone size: many; CDR3 protein: CASSNPAGLETQYF; CDR3 DNA: TGTGCCAGCAGTAACCCAGCGGGACTGGAGACCCAGTACTTC
D gene: -; V gene: TRBV6-1; J gene: TRBJ1-5; clone size: -; CDR3 protein: CASSEGRDHQPQHF; CDR3 DNA: TGTGCCAGCAGTGAGGGGAGGGACCATCAGCCCCAGCATTTT
D gene: -; V gene: TRBV6-5; J gene: TRBJ1-2; clone size: -; CDR3 protein: CARSNQGAGYTF; CDR3 DNA: TGTGCCAGAAGTAACCAGGGAGCCGGCTACACCTTC